What follows are 14 T cell receptor beta chains derived from one specimen sequenced in a study of beta chain features in type 1 diabetes. Of the isolated RNA, all was reverse transcribed, and so the sequenced material was expressed TCRB transcripts. Repertoires were generated with immunoSEQ multiplex PCR, while TCRdb's copy carries only in-frame clones and drops some. The table shows about 340,000 clones, with approximately 10% occurring only once. General observations from the study: Moderate but significant shortening of TCRB CDR3s was recorded in all four CD4+ subsets from Type 1 diabetes patients.

The antigens for these receptors are not known. Specimen: central memory CD4+ T cells from blood. These receptors originate from a man in his thirties or forties with type 1 diabetes.

This clone turned up a few times. J is TRBJ1-2 and V is TRBV7-2; the match to TRBD1 covers 10 bases. V dropped 5 bases and J dropped 4; count of bases not matched to a gene: 7. Germline V gene lookup returns CDR1 SGHTA and CDR2 FQGNSA. The CDR3 is 15 amino acids. In nucleotides, the CDR3 is TGTGCCAGCAGCGAGTCGGGGACAGGGGTCTATGGCTACACCTTC. This gives the protein CASSESGTGVYGYTF.

There are a few counts of this clone. The chain carries TRBV7-2 and TRBJ1-1, with D possibly TRBD1 on 6 matching bases. CDR1 and CDR2 from the germline V gene are SGHTA and FQGNSA. V was trimmed by 1 base and J by 4 bases, leaving 16 bases between them. This CDR3 contains 16 residues. CDR3 in amino acids: CASSLDGGFTSTEAFF. The CDR3 DNA sequence: TGTGCCAGCAGCTTAGACGGGGGCTTTACAAGCACTGAAGCTTTCTTT.

This clone came up a few times. The V gene is TRBV6-5, the J gene TRBJ2-6; no clear D gene. Germline CDR1 and CDR2: MNHEY and SVGAGI. The CDR3 is 16 residues long. V was trimmed by 0 bases and J by 2 bases, leaving 8 bases between them. The CDR3 reads CASSYSILTGANVLTF. In nucleotides, the CDR3 is TGTGCCAGCAGTTACTCGATTCTGACTGGGGCCAACGTCCTGACTTTC.

The rearrangement joins TRBV4-3 to TRBJ1-2, with D uncertain. Germline lookup yields CDR1 LGHNA and CDR2 YSLEER. V was shortened by 6 bases and J by 6 bases, with 14 bases between the two germline ends. The CDR3 consists of 13 residues. The CDR3 DNA reads TGCGCCAGCAGACTTGACCATAATAATGGCTACACCTTC. Protein: CASRLDHNNGYTF.

There are a few counts of this clone. This chain joins TRBV10-3 and TRBJ2-7; 8 bases fit TRBD2. Germline CDR1 and CDR2: ENHRY and SYGVKD. The CDR3 is 17 amino acids. With 3 bases clipped from V and 0 bases from J, the junction kept 10 bases outside the gene matches. The CDR3 is CAISDSTSGGNSYEQYF. The CDR3 nucleotides are TGTGCCATCAGTGATAGTACTAGCGGAGGGAACTCCTACGAGCAGTACTTC.

The CDR3 nucleotides read TGTGCCAGCTCGCCCGACGGATCAGTCGGCTACACCTTC. Translation gives CASSPDGSVGYTF. The chain combines TRBV18 with TRBJ1-2; D unclear. CDR1 is KGHSH, CDR2 LQKENI, per germline. Trimming left V 6 bases short and J 8 bases short, with 16 bases between. The CDR3 has 13 residues. Based on the CDR3 plus reference TRBV18 and TRBJ1-2, the full variable domain is NAGVMQNPRHLVRRRGQEARLRCSPMKGHSHVYWYRQLPEEGLKFMVYLQKENIIDESGMPKERFSAEFPKEGPSILRIQQVVRGDSAAYFCASSPDGSVGYTFGSGTRLTVV.

There are a few counts of this clone. This chain joins TRBV29-1 and TRBJ1-1; D possibly corresponds to TRBD1 (5 bases). This CDR3 region has 14 residues. Germline V gene sequence: CDR1 SQVTM, CDR2 ANQGSEA. V was cut by 6 bases and J by 1 base, with 15 bases left in between. The CDR3 loop reads CSVQALRGNTEAFF. The CDR3 region has the DNA TGCAGCGTGCAGGCGTTGAGGGGGAACACTGAAGCTTTCTTT.

The CDR3: CASSLALGVTRDEQYF. CDR3 nucleotides: TGTGCCAGCAGCTTAGCGCTCGGGGTAACGAGAGACGAGCAGTACTTC. The gene calls are TRBV7-8 and TRBJ2-7; tentatively, D is TRBD2 (5 bases). V was shortened by 0 bases and J by 5 bases, with 17 bases between the two germline ends. There are 16 residues in the CDR3. Germline V gene sequence: CDR1 SGHVS, CDR2 FQNEAQ.

This clone was detected only a few times. This chain connects TRBV6-6 to TRBJ2-1; 7 nucleotides align to TRBD1. Germline V lookup: CDR1 MNHNY, CDR2 SVGAGI (reference sequence). CDR3 length equals 14 residues. The J segment lost 5 bases and the V segment lost 7 bases, leaving 8 bases of the junction unmatched. CDR3 protein: CASNYRGQHNEQFF. The CDR3 nucleotides are TGTGCCAGCAACTACAGGGGTCAACACAATGAGCAGTTCTTC.

This clone has a handful of counts. V is TRBV4-2 and J is TRBJ1-3; tentative D call: TRBD1 (6 bases). The CDR3 is made up of 16 amino acids. Trimming removed 7 bases at V and 3 bases at J, with 19 bases between. Germline-derived CDR1 and CDR2 are LGHNA and YNFKEQ. In nucleotides, the CDR3 is TGTGCCAGCACCCCCCGGGCTGGGGGCAATGGAAACACCATATATTTT. Translation gives CASTPRAGGNGNTIYF.

This clone was seen a few times. The chain has TRBV2 and TRBJ1-2; D is ambiguous. With 5 bases removed from V and 4 bases from J, the gap between germline ends came to 17 bases. This CDR3 region has 15 residues. Germline CDR1 SNHLY, CDR2 FYNNEI. The CDR3 coding sequence is TGTGCCAGCAGTCCTACTTGGACGGATACCTATGGCTACACCTTC. Amino acid sequence: CASSPTWTDTYGYTF.

V is TRBV4-3 and J is TRBJ1-6, with D possibly TRBD1 on 6 matching bases. From germline, CDR1 is LGHNA and CDR2 YSLEER. This CDR3 is built from 14 residues. V lost 6 bases to trimming and J lost 1 base, with 7 bases between them. For the CDR3, the DNA is TGCGCCAGCAGACAGGGTTCCTATAATTCACCCCTCCACTTT. Its translation: CASRQGSYNSPLHF.

This clone was seen more than once but under ten times. The V gene is TRBV7-9, the J gene TRBJ2-1, with TRBD2 matching 11 bases. This CDR3 comprises 15 residues. V gave up 6 bases and J gave up 7 bases; unmatched junction bases: 8. Germline V gene sequence: CDR1 SEHNR, CDR2 FQNEAQ (reference sequence). The DNA for the CDR3 is TGTGCCAGCAGTCAACTAGCGGGGGCCAGGAATGAGCAGTTCTTC. This codes for CASSQLAGARNEQFF. Looking up the rest from reference TRBV7-9 and TRBJ2-1 gives the full variable domain: DTGVSQNPRHKITKRGQNVTFRCDPISEHNRLYWYRQTLGQGPEFLTYFQNEAQLEKSRLLSDRFSAERPKGSFSTLEIQRTEQGDSAMYLCASSQLAGARNEQFFGPGTRLTVL.

In its sample, this clone was seen many times. The V gene is TRBV7-9, the J gene TRBJ2-1, with 8 bases that match TRBD2. Germline lookup yields CDR1 SEHNR and CDR2 FQNEAQ (reference sequence). The CDR3 has 17 amino acids. V lost 1 base to trimming and J lost 2 bases; unmatched junction nucleotides: 7. The CDR3 DNA reads as TGTGCCAGCAGCTTAGAAGGAACTAGCGGACCCTACAATGAGCAGTTCTTC. It encodes CASSLEGTSGPYNEQFF.